The 15 T cell receptor beta chains in this list originate from one sample, sequenced in a study of T cells in Graves' hyperthyroidism and ophthalmopathy. Amplification yielded TCR beta CDR3 regions, with RNA transcripts as the source. The HTBI primer set served for first-round RT-PCR of the TCR CDR3. TCRdb independently ran MiXCR on the multiplex PCR reads; one entry per CDR3 protein. The repertoire has fewer than 450,000 distinct CDR3 sequences, about 18% of them found once; the top ten carry around a third. The sample taken for sequencing was blood. The receptors originated from a young woman with Graves' hyperthyroidism that later progressed to Graves' ophthalmopathy.

The CDR3 region is CASSLRQGQNSPLHF. The CDR3 DNA reads as TGTGCCAGCAGTTTAAGACAGGGCCAAAATTCACCCCTCCACTTT. The rearrangement uses TRBV6-5 and TRBJ1-6; 7 bases match TRBD1. Per the germline V gene, CDR1 is MNHEY and CDR2 is SVGAGI. J lost 7 bases, V lost 4 bases, and 7 bases had no gene match. The length of the CDR3 is 15 residues.

This clonotype occurred a few times. The chain uses TRBV18 and TRBJ1-1; D call uncertain. CDR1 and CDR2 from the germline V gene are KGHSH and LQKENI. The CDR3 extends over 15 amino acids. The V gene lost 0 bases and the J gene lost 0 bases, with 8 bases spanning the gap. The CDR3 DNA reads as TGTGCCAGCTCACCACCTCTGGGGATGAACACTGAAGCTTTCTTT. Protein product: CASSPPLGMNTEAFF.

This clonotype has a handful of counts. The genes are TRBV27 and TRBJ2-5; D might be TRBD1 or TRBD2, each matching 6 bases. CDR1 and CDR2 from the germline V gene are MNHEY and SMNVEV (reference sequence). The CDR3 is made up of 15 amino acids. The germline V and J ends were trimmed by 8 bases and 2 bases, with 18 bases remaining between them. The CDR3 region is CASRPGGAGQETQYF. The DNA for the CDR3 is TGTGCCAGCCGTCCCGGGGGCGCGGGGCAAGAGACCCAGTACTTC.

As concerns this clonotype: A much larger clonotype is one base distant, so this may be a read error. The rearrangement uses TRBV29-1 and TRBJ2-7, with a possible D match to TRBD2 (6 bases). The CDR3 is made up of 17 amino acids. Per the germline V gene, CDR1 is SQVTM and CDR2 is ANQGSEA. Trimming took 6 bases from V and 7 from J, leaving 31 bases between them. CDR3 in amino acids: CSVERPWVTREHNEQYF. The DNA for the CDR3 is TGCAGCGTCGAACGCCCCTGGGTAACCCGGGAGCACAATGAGCAGTACTTC.

This clonotype was seen ten or more times. V and J are TRBV27 and TRBJ2-5; possible D gene TRBD2, 6 bases. Germline values: CDR1 MNHEY, CDR2 SMNVEV (reference sequence). CDR3 length: 14 residues. With 2 bases removed from V and 5 bases from J, the gap between germline ends came to 12 bases. The CDR3 DNA reads TGTGCCAGCAGTTTACTTGGCGGGGTTGAGACCCAGTACTTC. Translated, it gives CASSLLGGVETQYF.

This clonotype occurred many times. The chain is built from TRBV2 and TRBJ2-1, with 8 bases aligning to TRBD2. V lost 8 bases, J lost 5 bases, and 8 bases stayed unmatched. CDR3 length: 14 amino acids. From germline, CDR1 is SNHLY and CDR2 FYNNEI. The CDR3 DNA is TGTGCCAGCGTCTCGGGGGGGACTGACAATGAGCAGTTCTTC. Amino acids: CASVSGGTDNEQFF.

The CDR3 region has the DNA TGCGCCAGCAGCCAAGATATAGCGGGGGAGCAGTTCTTC. This gives the protein CASSQDIAGEQFF. The genes are TRBV4-1 and TRBJ2-1; TRBD2 agrees at 8 bases. Trimming removed 0 bases from V and 10 bases from J; junction bases left unmatched: 2. The CDR3 runs 13 residues. The germline V gene encodes CDR1 MGHRA and CDR2 YSYEKL.

This clonotype occurred many times. V usage is TRBV6-5 and J usage is TRBJ1-2; 8 nucleotides agree with TRBD1. V shed 2 bases, J shed 3 bases, and the junction held 5 bases outside the gene matches. In germline, CDR1 is MNHEY, CDR2 SVGAGI. CDR3 length equals 15 residues. The CDR3 bases are TGTGCCAGCAGTTACCAGGGGGCCTCCTACTATGGCTACACCTTC. Protein: CASSYQGASYYGYTF.

At least ten counts were recorded for this clonotype. The chain combines TRBV6-1 with TRBJ1-2, with 8 bases lining up with TRBD1. The germline CDR1 and CDR2 sequences are MNHNS and SASEGT. The junction had 10 bases not matched to a gene; V was cut back by 6 bases and J by 4 bases. There are 15 residues in the CDR3. The CDR3 reads CASRGNRQGFYGYTF. The CDR3, as DNA: TGTGCCAGCAGGGGAAATCGACAGGGGTTCTATGGCTACACCTTC.

The chain employs TRBV30 and TRBJ1-2; D may be TRBD1 (5 bases). CDR3 length equals 14 residues. In germline, CDR1 is GTSNPN, CDR2 SVGIG (reference sequence). Trimming removed 4 bases from V and 4 bases from J, with 16 bases in between. The CDR3 region is CAWIPTGLRYGYTF. The CDR3 DNA sequence: TGTGCCTGGATCCCCACGGGACTGCGCTATGGCTACACCTTC.

This clonotype has a count of ten or more. V gene TRBV28 combines with J gene TRBJ2-1; a possible D gene is TRBD2 (6 bases). CDR1 is MDHEN and CDR2 is SYDVKM in the germline V gene. V lost 5 bases to trimming and J lost 7 bases, with 18 bases between them. This CDR3 spans 15 amino acids. The CDR3: CASSPAGKLGNEQFF. The CDR3 bases are TGTGCCAGCAGTCCAGCGGGTAAACTTGGGAATGAGCAGTTCTTC.

This clonotype showed up just a few times. One junction end disagrees with the germline gene, perhaps due to a read error. The chain carries TRBV19 and TRBJ1-1; 7 nucleotides line up with TRBD1. Germline V gene lookup returns CDR1 LNHDA and CDR2 SQIVND (reference sequence). The CDR3 runs to 14 residues. CDR3 nucleotide sequence: TGTGCCAGTAGTGTCTGGACAGGAGGGACTGAAGCTTCCTTT. Translated: CASSVWTGGTEASF.

This clonotype was detected many times. V usage is TRBV9 and J usage is TRBJ1-2; D is undetermined. V was cut by 3 bases and J by 4 bases, with 22 bases left in between. The CDR3 has 17 amino acids. From germline, CDR1 is SGDLS and CDR2 YYNGEE. The CDR3 here is CASSEHPGIQIAYGYTF. Written as DNA, the CDR3 is TGTGCCAGCAGCGAACACCCCGGGATTCAGATTGCCTATGGCTACACCTTC.

As to this clonotype: A read error may be the cause here, since a much bigger clone is one base away. This chain connects TRBV11-2 to TRBJ2-7, with D maybe TRBD2 (6 bases). CDR1 is SGHAT and CDR2 is FQNNGV in the germline V gene. This CDR3 comprises 14 residues. Here the CDR3 DNA reads TGTGCCGGCAGCTTAGCGGCAGCCTCCTACGAGCAGTACTTC. Translation: CAGSLAAASYEQYF.

The chain links TRBV5-1 to TRBJ2-3; D unclear. With 5 bases removed from V and 1 base from J, the gap between germline ends came to 8 bases. In germline, CDR1 is SGHRS, CDR2 YFSETQ. CDR3 size: 13 residues. This CDR3 is CASRGQGTDTQYF. The CDR3 DNA reads TGCGCCAGCAGAGGGCAGGGCACAGATACGCAGTATTTT.